This entry features one TCR beta chain sequence. Antigen unknown. This record comes from a study of shared clonotypes between healthy human individuals. Study-wide findings and caveats: Naive subsets, compared against memory subsets, generally had larger estimated richness values.

The CDR3 extends over 14 amino acids. CDR1 SEHNR and CDR2 FQNEAQ come from the germline V gene (reference sequence). V shed 5 bases and J shed 8 bases, with 16 bases lying between them. The assay was immunoSEQ multiplex PCR, and TCRdb's table has in-frame clones only and misses some. The table records around 600,000 clones, 95% to 98% of them present only once. CD45RO-negative, CCR7-positively selected cells formed the naive CD8 fraction, excluding terminally differentiated effector memory CD45RA+ cells. J is TRBJ2-1 and V is TRBV7-9; a possible D gene is TRBD2 (6 bases). The sample comprised naive CD8+ T cells sorted from blood. This clonotype was sampled from a man aged 25 to 45 in good health. The DNA for the CDR3 is TGTGCCAGCAGCCAGGCACTAGCCGGCGATGAGCAGTTCTTC. Its protein is CASSQALAGDEQFF.